This passage covers 7 T cell receptor beta chains from one sample sequenced in a study of T cells in Graves' hyperthyroidism and ophthalmopathy. Amplified TCR beta CDR3 regions came from RNA transcripts. The HTBI primer set was used in a first-round RT-PCR of the TCR CDR3. From the multiplex PCR reads, TCRdb called clonotypes with MiXCR, one entry per CDR3 protein. The sample lists about 270,000 distinct CDR3 sequences; about 16% were seen once. Sequencing input: blood. All receptors come from a woman aged 50 to 65 with Graves' hyperthyroidism that later progressed to Graves' ophthalmopathy.

Only a few counts were recorded for this clonotype. This chain joins TRBV27 and TRBJ1-3; D remains unclear. Trimming shortened V by 0 bases and J by 2 bases, and 5 bases separated the two germline ends. Looked up from germline, CDR1 is MNHEY and CDR2 is SMNVEV (reference sequence). CDR3 size: 14 residues. CDR3 in amino acids: CASSLSVPGNTIYF. The CDR3, as DNA: TGTGCCAGCAGTTTATCAGTTCCTGGAAACACCATATATTTT.

This clonotype was seen at least ten times. The chain links TRBV18 to TRBJ1-5; TRBD1 might be the D (6 bases). Looked up from germline, CDR1 is KGHSH and CDR2 is LQKENI. CDR3 length: 16 residues. Trimming took 8 bases from V and 2 from J, leaving 19 bases between them. CDR3 amino acids: CASHHRGADGNQPQHF. CDR3 bases: TGTGCCAGCCACCATCGGGGGGCGGATGGCAATCAGCCCCAGCATTTT.

The sample holds many counts of this clonotype. This chain uses TRBV20-1 with TRBJ2-1, with D hard to call. V was cut by 2 bases and J by 5 bases, with 19 bases left in between. This CDR3 region has 16 residues. Germline CDR1 is DFQATT and CDR2 is SNEGSKA (reference sequence). CDR3: CSARSPTGNRNNEQFF. The CDR3 DNA follows: TGCAGTGCTAGATCCCCGACTGGAAATCGGAACAATGAGCAGTTCTTC.

This clonotype turned up a few times. The chain joins TRBV9 to TRBJ2-7; D possibly matches TRBD1 or TRBD2 (5 bases each). The CDR3 length is 15 residues. The germline V gene has CDR1 SGDLS and CDR2 YYNGEE. With 4 bases removed from V and 2 bases from J, the gap between germline ends came to 16 bases. The CDR3 region has the DNA TGTGCCAGCAGCTCCCAGGGAGAGGGTACCTACGAGCAGTACTTC. Translated: CASSSQGEGTYEQYF.

This clonotype was counted many times. V usage is TRBV28 and J usage is TRBJ1-2; D gene unclear. The germline V gene has CDR1 MDHEN and CDR2 SYDVKM. V was pared by 4 bases and J by 4 bases, with 7 bases between. The CDR3 has 12 amino acids. The CDR3 sequence: CASSSSPYGYTF. The CDR3 DNA follows: TGTGCCAGCAGTTCCTCACCCTATGGCTACACCTTC.

This clonotype was seen ten or more times. The genes are TRBV20-1 and TRBJ1-5, with D tentatively TRBD1 (6 bases). CDR1 and CDR2 from the germline V gene are DFQATT and SNEGSKA (reference sequence). This CDR3 region has 16 residues. The V gene lost 3 bases and the J gene lost 2 bases, with 17 bases spanning the gap. The CDR3 loop reads CSARTNWGAGNQPQHF. For the CDR3, the DNA is TGCAGTGCTAGGACGAACTGGGGGGCTGGCAATCAGCCCCAGCATTTT.

This clonotype appeared many times. This chain connects TRBV29-1 to TRBJ2-5; no reliable D call. The germline CDR1 and CDR2 sequences are SQVTM and ANQGSEA. The V end lost 3 bases, the J end lost 4 bases, and 6 bases lay between the germline ends. The CDR3 has 11 residues. In DNA form, the CDR3 reads TGCAGCGTTGACCCATCAGAGACCCAGTACTTC. This encodes CSVDPSETQYF.